The source of this T cell receptor beta chain is a study of T-cell reconstitution after alpha-beta-depleted transplantation in children. Only a few counts were recorded for this clonotype. Library preparation (for TCRbeta) was performed with unique molecular identifiers. Each CDR3 protein gets one entry after TCRdb re-called the PCR reads with MiXCR. The sample has 300,000 to 400,000 distinct CDR3 sequences, 15% to 20% seen once. Germline V gene data show CDR1 as SGHRS and CDR2 as YFSETQ. Trimming took 0 bases from V and 4 from J, leaving 12 bases between them. The CDR3 consists of 15 residues. The chain joins TRBV5-1 to TRBJ2-3; no firm D call. The material was PBMCs, mostly from graft donor cells, obtained 360 days after TCRalphabeta/CD19-depleted stem cell transplant. This TCR was sampled from a male patient aged 2-15 years who had a stem cell transplant for acute lymphoblastic leukemia, so the T cells may come from the graft donor. CDR3 coding DNA: TGCGCCAGCAGCTTGGAAGAGTCCGGTGCAGATACGCAGTATTTT. It codes for CASSLEESGADTQYF.